The 5 T cell receptor beta chains below were found in one sample sequenced in a study of cytomegalovirus exposure and HLA in healthy donors. 13 Jbeta primers and 60 Vbeta primers were used for the PCR. Data came from immunoSEQ multiplex PCR; TCRdb stores just in-frame clones and leaves some out. The data contain some 160,000 clones, less than 90% of them singletons. The specimen sequenced was PBMCs. These receptors all stem from a boy between 2 and 10 years old in good health and CMV-seronegative.

CDR3 region: CASSFGMGVAGAGELFF. Here the CDR3 DNA reads TGCGCCAGCAGCTTTGGGATGGGAGTAGCGGGCGCCGGGGAGCTGTTTTTT. The V call is TRBV5-1, the J call TRBJ2-2; TRBD2 matches 7 bases. Germline loops: CDR1 SGHRS, CDR2 YFSETQ. This CDR3 has 17 amino acids. With V trimmed by 2 bases and J by 6 bases, 13 bases remained unmatched.

The chain has TRBV10-3 and TRBJ1-2; 7 nucleotides match TRBD1. Germline V gives CDR1 ENHRY, CDR2 SYGVKD. V was pared by 10 bases and J by 6 bases, with 14 bases of the junction left unmatched. This CDR3 region has 14 residues. The CDR3 protein is CATGPGQNSDGYTF. For the CDR3, the DNA is TGTGCCACCGGCCCGGGACAGAATTCTGATGGCTACACCTTC.

The sample holds one count of this clone. Here the CDR3 DNA reads TGCAGCGTTGTGGGCACAGATGGCTACACCTTC. The encoded protein is CSVVGTDGYTF. The chain recombines TRBV29-1 with TRBJ1-2; D is uncertain. Germline CDR1 and CDR2: SQVTM and ANQGSEA. The CDR3 extends over 11 amino acids. V dropped 4 bases and J dropped 6 bases, with 9 bases sitting between them.

V usage is TRBV23-1 and J usage is TRBJ2-1, with D unresolved. TRBV23-1 is recorded as an ORF, its role being uncertain. The CDR3 loop spans 15 amino acids. Trimming cost V 2 bases and J 0 bases, with 8 bases left between them. Here the CDR3 DNA reads TGCGCCAGCAGTCAAGAGGCATACTCCTACAATGAGCAGTTCTTC. It is translated as CASSQEAYSYNEQFF.

The CDR3 coding sequence is TGCGCCAGCAGCCAAGATCTAGGCAGGGTCGACAGAGAGACCCAGTACTTC. This codes for CASSQDLGRVDRETQYF. The chain is built from TRBV4-1 and TRBJ2-5, with D perhaps TRBD1 (5 bases). Germline loops: CDR1 MGHRA, CDR2 YSYEKL. This CDR3 has 17 residues. The V end lost 0 bases, the J end lost 4 bases, and 18 bases lay between the germline ends.